Following are 14 T cell receptor beta chains from one sample sequenced in a study of blood T cell repertoires in COVID-19. The table came from immunoSEQ multiplex PCR; TCRdb's copy has only in-frame clones and leaves some out. The data contain more than 25,000 clones, about 85% of them seen just once; the ten biggest clones take up 5% to 6%. Sequencing was carried out using peripheral blood. The receptors originated from a man aged 55 to 70 with active COVID-19.

This chain uses TRBV14 with TRBJ1-6; 8 bases are a match to TRBD1. The CDR3 totals 17 residues. Germline V CDR1 and CDR2: SGHDN, FVKESK. The V and J ends lost 4 bases and 0 bases, in that order; junction bases with no gene match: 5. The CDR3 coding sequence is TGTGCCAGCAGCCCGCGGACAGGGAGCTCCTATAATTCACCCCTCCACTTT. It specifies CASSPRTGSSYNSPLHF.

The chain is built from TRBV2 and TRBJ1-6; D unresolved. CDR1 is SNHLY, CDR2 FYNNEI, per germline. The CDR3 sequence is 13 residues long. Trimming stripped 7 bases from V and 10 bases from J, with 14 bases between. Here the CDR3 reads CASTPGLGSPLHF. The CDR3 DNA is TGTGCCAGCACCCCAGGTCTCGGCTCACCCCTCCACTTT.

The genes are TRBV10-3 and TRBJ1-1; D possibly corresponds to TRBD1 (6 bases). Germline loops: CDR1 ENHRY, CDR2 SYGVKD. The CDR3 totals 16 residues. Trimming pared 6 bases from V and 1 base from J, leaving 18 bases between. The CDR3 nucleotides are TGTGCCATCAGAGCGACAGGTCAAACCTCGAACACTGAAGCTTTCTTT. It encodes CAIRATGQTSNTEAFF.

The chain couples TRBV7-8 to TRBJ2-7; D is unresolved. Per germline, CDR1 SGHVS and CDR2 FQNEAQ. V lost 3 bases, J lost 2 bases, and 8 bases lay in between. The CDR3 has 13 amino acids. DNA for the CDR3: TGTGCCAGCAGCTTTAACAGCACCTACGAGCAGTACTTC. Protein sequence: CASSFNSTYEQYF.

The rearrangement joins TRBV9 to TRBJ2-7; D call uncertain. The V gene's germline CDR1 is SGDLS and CDR2 YYNGEE. The CDR3 has 15 amino acids. V was clipped by 0 bases and J by 0 bases, with 10 bases between them. CDR3 loop: CASSVEPVSSYEQYF. The CDR3 coding sequence is TGTGCCAGCAGCGTAGAGCCCGTAAGCTCCTACGAGCAGTACTTC.

The rearrangement joins TRBV6-5 to TRBJ1-3; D is possibly TRBD1 (6 bases). CDR3 length equals 13 residues. CDR1 MNHEY and CDR2 SVGAGI come from the germline V gene. V was cut by 7 bases and J by 4 bases, with 11 bases left in between. Written as DNA, the CDR3 is TGTGCCAGCAAAGGGGGAGTCGGAAACACCATATATTTT. This codes for CASKGGVGNTIYF.

V usage is TRBV6-1 and J usage is TRBJ1-4, with 11 bases fitting TRBD1. Trimming cost V 3 bases and J 4 bases; bases outside gene matches: 7. CDR3 length equals 17 residues. CDR1 and CDR2 (germline): MNHNS, SASEGT. CDR3 in DNA: TGTGCCAGCAGTGACCGGGACAGGGGGTTCAGTAATGAAAAACTGTTTTTT. Its translation: CASSDRDRGFSNEKLFF.

The chain couples TRBV5-4 to TRBJ2-5; 10 bases match TRBD2. Germline CDR1 is SGHNT and CDR2 is YYREEE (reference sequence). The CDR3 runs to 15 residues. Trimming took 4 bases from V and 5 from J; bases not matched to a gene: 8. CDR3 loop: CASSPSGGSGETQYF. The CDR3 DNA is TGTGCCAGCAGCCCTAGCGGGGGATCAGGGGAGACCCAGTACTTC.

The chain carries TRBV5-8 and TRBJ1-5; TRBD1 might be the D (6 bases). Germline lookup yields CDR1 SGHTS and CDR2 YDEGEE. The V gene lost 4 bases and the J gene lost 2 bases, with 13 bases spanning the gap. The CDR3 runs 15 residues. CDR3 sequence (DNA): TGTGCCAGCAGCGCTAACAGGGTTCGCAATCAGCCCCAGCATTTT. It translates to CASSANRVRNQPQHF.

V gene TRBV13 combines with J gene TRBJ2-7; 7 bases line up with TRBD1. CDR1 and CDR2 from the germline V gene are PRHDT and FYEKMQ (reference sequence). There are 14 residues in the CDR3. Trimming cost V 5 bases and J 3 bases; bases outside gene matches: 7. DNA of the CDR3: TGTGCCAGCAGCGTTAGGGACAGAAGCTACGAGCAGTACTTC. This encodes CASSVRDRSYEQYF.

This clone occurred a few times. The J gene is TRBJ1-5, the V gene TRBV28, with 9 nucleotides matching TRBD1. The ends lost 7 bases at V and 7 bases at J; junction bases unmatched: 11. Germline V gene lookup returns CDR1 MDHEN and CDR2 SYDVKM. The CDR3 is 15 amino acids. The CDR3 DNA follows: TGTGCCAGCACCCCAGCGGGACAGGGTGTCCAGCCCCAGCATTTT. This codes for CASTPAGQGVQPQHF.

This clone was seen only a few times. The gene calls are TRBV9 and TRBJ2-1; D possibly corresponds to TRBD2 (5 bases). The CDR3 is made up of 15 amino acids. Per the germline V gene, CDR1 is SGDLS and CDR2 is YYNGEE. V lost 2 bases and J lost 6, with 15 bases in between. The CDR3 protein is CASSVRDQAFNEQFF. The DNA of the CDR3 is TGTGCCAGCAGCGTCCGGGATCAGGCGTTCAATGAGCAGTTCTTC.

The gene calls are TRBV7-8 and TRBJ2-7, with D unresolved. CDR1 is SGHVS, CDR2 FQNEAQ, per germline. Trimming left V 5 bases short and J 2 bases short, with 10 bases between. There are 13 residues in the CDR3. DNA of the CDR3: TGTGCCAGCAGCCGTTCCTGGCCCTACGAGCAGTACTTC. Translated, it gives CASSRSWPYEQYF.

The V call is TRBV28, the J call TRBJ2-1; no definite D call. The CDR3 runs 13 residues. The germline V and J ends were trimmed by 5 bases and 7 bases, with 12 bases remaining between them. Germline values: CDR1 MDHEN, CDR2 SYDVKM. Here the CDR3 reads CASSPLGDNEQFF. CDR3 DNA sequence: TGTGCCAGCAGTCCCCTGGGCGATAATGAGCAGTTCTTC.